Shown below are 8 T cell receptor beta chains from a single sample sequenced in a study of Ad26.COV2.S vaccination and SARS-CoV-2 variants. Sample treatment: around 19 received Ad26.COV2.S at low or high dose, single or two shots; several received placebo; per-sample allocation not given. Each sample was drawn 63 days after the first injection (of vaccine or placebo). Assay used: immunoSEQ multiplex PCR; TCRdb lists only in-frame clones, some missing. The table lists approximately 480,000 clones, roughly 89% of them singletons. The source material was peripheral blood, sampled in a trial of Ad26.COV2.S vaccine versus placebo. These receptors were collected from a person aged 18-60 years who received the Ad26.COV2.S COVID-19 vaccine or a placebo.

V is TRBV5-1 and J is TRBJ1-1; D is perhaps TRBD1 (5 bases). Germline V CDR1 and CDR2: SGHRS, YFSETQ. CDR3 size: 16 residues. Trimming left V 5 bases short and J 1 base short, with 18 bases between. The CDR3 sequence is CASSQAFRGSNTEAFF. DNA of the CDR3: TGCGCCAGCAGTCAGGCCTTCCGGGGCTCGAACACTGAAGCTTTCTTT. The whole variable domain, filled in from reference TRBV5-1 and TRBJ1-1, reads KAGVTQTPRYLIKTRGQQVTLSCSPISGHRSVSWYQQTPGQGLQFLFEYFSETQRNKGNFPGRFSGRQFSNSRSEMNVSTLELGDSALYLCASSQAFRGSNTEAFFGQGTRLTVV.

CDR3 protein: CASSRGGPYEQYF. In nucleotides, the CDR3 is TGTGCCAGCAGTCGCGGAGGGCCCTACGAGCAGTACTTC. The gene calls are TRBV5-6 and TRBJ2-7; D possibly corresponds to TRBD2 (6 bases). The germline gives CDR1 SGHDT, CDR2 YYEEEE. This CDR3 has 13 residues. The ends were cut back, 5 bases at V and 2 bases at J, with 11 bases in the middle.

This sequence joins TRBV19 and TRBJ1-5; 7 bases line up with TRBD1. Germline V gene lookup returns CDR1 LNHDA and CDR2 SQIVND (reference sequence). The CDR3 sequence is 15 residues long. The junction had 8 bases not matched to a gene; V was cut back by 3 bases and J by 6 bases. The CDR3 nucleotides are TGTGCCAGTAGTATGGGGACCCACAGGGGTCAGCCCCAGCATTTT. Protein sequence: CASSMGTHRGQPQHF.

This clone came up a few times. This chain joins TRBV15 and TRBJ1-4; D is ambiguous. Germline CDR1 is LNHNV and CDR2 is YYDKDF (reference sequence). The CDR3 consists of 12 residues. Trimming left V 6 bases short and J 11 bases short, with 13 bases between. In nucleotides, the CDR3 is TGTGCCACCAGTGGTTTAGGGCCGAAACTGTTTTTT. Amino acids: CATSGLGPKLFF.

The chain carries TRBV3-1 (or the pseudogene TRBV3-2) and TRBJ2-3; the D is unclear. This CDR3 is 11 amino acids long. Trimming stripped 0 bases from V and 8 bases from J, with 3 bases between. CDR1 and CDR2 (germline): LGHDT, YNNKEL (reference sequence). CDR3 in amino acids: CASSQDGTQYF. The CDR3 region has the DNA TGTGCCAGCAGCCAAGACGGTACGCAGTATTTT.

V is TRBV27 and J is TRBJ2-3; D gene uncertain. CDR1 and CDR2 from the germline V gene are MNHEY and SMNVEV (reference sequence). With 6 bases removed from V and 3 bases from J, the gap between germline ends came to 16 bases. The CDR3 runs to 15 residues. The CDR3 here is CASSSSWFVTDTQYF. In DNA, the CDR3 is TGTGCCAGCAGCAGTAGTTGGTTCGTTACAGATACGCAGTATTTT.

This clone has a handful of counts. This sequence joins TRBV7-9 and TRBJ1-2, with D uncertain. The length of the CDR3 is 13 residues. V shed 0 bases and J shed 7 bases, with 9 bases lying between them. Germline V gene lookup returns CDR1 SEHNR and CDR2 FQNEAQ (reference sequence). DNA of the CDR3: TGTGCCAGCAGCTTAGCGGCTGCTCGTGGCTACACCTTC. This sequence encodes CASSLAAARGYTF.

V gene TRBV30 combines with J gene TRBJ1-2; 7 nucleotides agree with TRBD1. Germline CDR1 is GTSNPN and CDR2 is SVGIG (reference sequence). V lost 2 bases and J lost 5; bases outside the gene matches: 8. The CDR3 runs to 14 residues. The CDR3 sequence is CAWSSAGQRYGYTF. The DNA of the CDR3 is TGTGCCTGGAGTTCGGCGGGACAGCGGTATGGCTACACCTTC.